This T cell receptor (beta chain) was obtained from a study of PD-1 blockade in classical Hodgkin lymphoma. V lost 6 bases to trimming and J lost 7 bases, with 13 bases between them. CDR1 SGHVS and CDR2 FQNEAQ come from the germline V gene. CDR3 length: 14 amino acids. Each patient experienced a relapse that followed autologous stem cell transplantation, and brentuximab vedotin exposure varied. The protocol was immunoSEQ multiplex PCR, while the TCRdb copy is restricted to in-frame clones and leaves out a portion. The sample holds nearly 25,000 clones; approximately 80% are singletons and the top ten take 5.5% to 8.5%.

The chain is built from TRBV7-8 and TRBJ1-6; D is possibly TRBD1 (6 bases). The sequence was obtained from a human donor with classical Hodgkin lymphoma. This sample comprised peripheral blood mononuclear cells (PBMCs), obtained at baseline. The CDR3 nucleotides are TGTGCCAGCAGGGGGGCCGCTCAAAATTCACCCCTCCACTTT. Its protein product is CASRGAAQNSPLHF.